This TCR gamma chain was profiled in a study of Vδ1+ human thymocytes. Study findings and constraints: Unlike peripheral blood Vdelta1+ controls, thymic delta-chain sequences included around 21% Vdelta2 and few Vdelta3. Highly polyclonal TRG and TRD repertoires with Gaussian CDR3 length distributions appeared in thymus.

In regard to this clone: As yet, its antigen is unknown.

V shed 0 bases and J 4 bases; nucleotides not matched to a gene: 5. There are 15 residues in the CDR3. The germline gives CDR1 VTNTFY, CDR2 YDVSTARD (reference sequence). RNA was extracted from the cells and then reverse transcribed. Pooled V-gene forward primers with one constant-region reverse primer generated the CDR3 amplicons by multiplex PCR. TCRdb re-analyzed the multiplex PCR reads via CATT. Of approximately 8,700 gamma-chain clones listed, around three fifths are singletons. The genes are TRGV3 and TRGJP2. Assignment of the J gene here rests on matching the DNA to germline, because TCRdb gives none. The sample was Vdelta1+ gamma-delta thymocytes from the thymus. The sample's subset: FACS-sorted CD3+ TCRalphabeta- TCRVdelta1+ TCRVdelta2- thymocytes. The TCR comes from a girl under two years old who had congenital heart surgery. DNA of the CDR3: TGTGCCACCTGGGACAGGCCCTCTAGTGATTGGATCAAGACGTTT. Protein product: CATWDRPSSDWIKTF.